The 2 T cell receptor beta chains in this list originate from one sample, sequenced in a study of blood T cells in healthy people across ages. A sample-barcoded 5' primer and a J-beta primer mix were used in a second PCR of roughly 6 to 11 cycles. A single record per CDR3 protein comes from TCRdb applying MiXCR to the 5' RACE reads. The data hold about 1.5 million distinct CDR3 sequences, with approximately 42% observed a single time. Input material: blood. Receptor source: a woman between 18 and 29 years old in good health.

This chain uses TRBV2 with TRBJ2-5, with D possibly matching TRBD1 (6 bases). The length of the CDR3 is 13 residues. V was trimmed by 5 bases and J by 6 bases, leaving 13 bases between them. Germline loops: CDR1 SNHLY, CDR2 FYNNEI. The CDR3 loop is CASSHPGVQTQYF. The CDR3 bases are TGTGCCAGCAGTCACCCAGGGGTTCAGACCCAGTACTTC.

This clonotype was detected many times. The chain recombines TRBV14 with TRBJ2-7; 7 bases map to TRBD1. V lost 3 bases, J lost 3 bases, and 8 bases stayed unmatched. The CDR3 contains 15 residues. Germline V gives CDR1 SGHDN, CDR2 FVKESK. CDR3 DNA sequence: TGTGCCAGCAGCCAGAGACAGGGCCTTTACTACGAGCAGTACTTC. Translating gives CASSQRQGLYYEQYF.